This passage covers 5 T cell receptor beta chains from one sample sequenced in a study of esophageal squamous cell carcinoma under preoperative chemotherapy. TCRdb itself ran the PCR reads through MiXCR, one entry per CDR3 protein. Of 1,300 or so distinct CDR3 sequences listed, around 30% are singletons. This sample's time point: after preoperative PTX-NDP chemotherapy. This specimen was taken from a patient given preoperative chemotherapy. These receptor sequences come from a human donor with esophageal squamous cell carcinoma. The donor label of this sample is uncertain.

The chain couples TRBV19 to TRBJ2-1; TRBD2 matches at 8 bases. From germline, CDR1 is LNHDA and CDR2 SQIVND (reference sequence). V trimming: 6 bases; J trimming: 10 bases; junction bases outside the gene matches: 8. The CDR3 covers 13 residues. The CDR3 DNA is TGTGCCAGTAGCGGGAGGGCCTCGGGGGAGCAGTTCTTC. This codes for CASSGRASGEQFF.

This clonotype is medium-sized (0.01 to 0.1%) in the sample. The chain joins TRBV10-2 to TRBJ2-2; 10 bases line up with TRBD2. Per germline, CDR1 WSHSY and CDR2 SAAADI. This CDR3 is 17 amino acids long. Germline trimming cut 3 bases from V and 4 bases from J; bases unmatched to any gene: 8. The CDR3 DNA is TGCGCCAGCAGTGATTTGGGGCCTAGCGGGAGCACCGGGGAGCTGTTTTTT. Translated: CASSDLGPSGSTGELFF.

By share of the sample, this clonotype is large (0.1 to 1%). The rearrangement links TRBV6-5 to TRBJ2-2; D unclear. Trimming shortened V by 6 bases and J by 4 bases, and 9 bases separated the two germline ends. Germline V gene lookup returns CDR1 MNHEY and CDR2 SVGAGI. The CDR3 runs 13 residues. In nucleotides, the CDR3 is TGTGCCAGCAGGGGTACGGGCACCGGGGAGCTGTTTTTT. Its protein is CASRGTGTGELFF.

Points on this clonotype: This CDR3 is missing its conserved last phenylalanine or tryptophan, likely due to a read error. This chain links TRBV30 with TRBJ2-1; the D gene could be TRBD1 or TRBD2 (5 bases each). Germline loops: CDR1 GTSNPN, CDR2 SVGIG (reference sequence). V dropped 4 bases and J dropped 8 bases, with 12 bases sitting between them. The CDR3 extends over 12 amino acids. The CDR3 region is CAWTPRDHEQFL. CDR3 nucleotide sequence: TGTGCCTGGACTCCAAGGGACCATGAGCAGTTCTTG.

Concerning this clonotype itself: A much larger clone lies a single base off, so this may be a read error. This rearrangement joins TRBV6-5 to TRBJ2-2; 8 bases align to TRBD1. The V and J ends lost 11 bases and 1 base, in that order; junction bases with no gene match: 12. The CDR3 is 16 residues long. Germline CDR1 MNHEY, CDR2 SVGAGI. CDR3: CAGTFAGTGNTGELFF. As DNA, the CDR3 is TGTGCCGGCACTTTCGCCGGGACAGGGAACACCGGGGAGCTGTTTTTT.